Below, one T cell receptor beta chain is given with its context. Other DNA sequences of this sample code for an identical CDR3. CDR3 length: 16 residues. Germline V lookup: CDR1 KGHDR, CDR2 SFDVKD. J was trimmed by 0 bases and V by 4 bases; bases with no gene match: 3. A Seattle source enrolled patients during active infection and followed them longitudinally. The data originate from a study of blood T cell repertoires in COVID-19. Overall study context: The United States, Italy and Spain were the sources of the acute and convalescent COVID-19 samples. From T cells, B-cell-depleted T cells, or PBMCs came the material, which was cDNA or gDNA.

Original analysis: By means of reference gene primer amplification, nucleated cell counts were estimated. Generated by immunoSEQ multiplex PCR, the TCRdb table keeps only in-frame clones and is missing some. V and J calls and clone size are those listed in that table; D and trimming were worked out from the DNA. This table holds hundreds of thousands of clones, 89% found once. The sequence derives from a young man with COVID-19, enrolled during active disease. The specimen was peripheral blood. The chain uses TRBV24-1 and TRBJ2-2, with 8 bases matching TRBD1. The CDR3 loop reads CATSDPTGANTGELFF. The CDR3 coding sequence is TGTGCCACCAGTGACCCGACAGGGGCGAACACCGGGGAGCTGTTTTTT.